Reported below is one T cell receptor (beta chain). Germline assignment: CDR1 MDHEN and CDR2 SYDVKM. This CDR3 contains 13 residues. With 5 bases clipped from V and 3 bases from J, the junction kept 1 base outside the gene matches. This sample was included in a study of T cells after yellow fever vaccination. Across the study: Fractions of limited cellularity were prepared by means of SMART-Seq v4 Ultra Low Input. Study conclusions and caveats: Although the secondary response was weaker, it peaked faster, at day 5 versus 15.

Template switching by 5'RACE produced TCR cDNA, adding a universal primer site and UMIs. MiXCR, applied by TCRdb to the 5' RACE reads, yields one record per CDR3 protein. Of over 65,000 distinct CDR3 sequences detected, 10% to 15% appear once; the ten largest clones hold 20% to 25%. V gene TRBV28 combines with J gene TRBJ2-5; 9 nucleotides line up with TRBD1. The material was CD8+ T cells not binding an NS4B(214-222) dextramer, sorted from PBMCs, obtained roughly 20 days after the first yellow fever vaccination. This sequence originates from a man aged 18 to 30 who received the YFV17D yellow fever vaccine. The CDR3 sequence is CASSRTGEETQYF. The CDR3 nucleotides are TGTGCCAGCAGTCGGACAGGGGAAGAGACCCAGTACTTC.